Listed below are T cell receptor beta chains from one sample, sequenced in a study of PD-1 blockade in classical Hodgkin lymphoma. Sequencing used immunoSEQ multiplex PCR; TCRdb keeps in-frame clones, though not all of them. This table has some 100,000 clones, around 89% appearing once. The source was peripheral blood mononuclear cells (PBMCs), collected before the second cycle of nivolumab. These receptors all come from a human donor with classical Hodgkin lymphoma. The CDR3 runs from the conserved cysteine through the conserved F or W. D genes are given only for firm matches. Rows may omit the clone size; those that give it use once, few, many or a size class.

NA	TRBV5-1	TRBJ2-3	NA	TGCGCCAGCAGCTTGGTGGACAGACTCACAGATACGCAGTATTTT	CASSLVDRLTDTQYF
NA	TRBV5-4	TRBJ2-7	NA	TGTGCCAGCAGCTTTAGACTCTCTCCCTACGAGCAGTACTTC	CASSFRLSPYEQYF
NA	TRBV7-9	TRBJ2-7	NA	TGTGCCAGCAGCTCCATCAGTTACGAGCAGTACTTC	CASSSISYEQYF
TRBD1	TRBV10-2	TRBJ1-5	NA	TGCGCCAGCAGTGAGTTGGACAGGGTGAGCAATCAGCCCCAGCATTTT	CASSELDRVSNQPQHF
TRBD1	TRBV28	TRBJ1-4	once	TGTGCCAGCAGTTCGGACAGGTATAATGAAAAACTGTTTTTT	CASSSDRYNEKLFF
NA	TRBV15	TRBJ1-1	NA	TGTGCCACCAGCAGAGCGCGTTACACTGAAGCTTTCTTT	CATSRARYTEAFF
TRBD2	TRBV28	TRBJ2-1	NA	TGTGCCAGCAGTTTCCTAGCGGGGGGTGTTTGGAACAATGAGCAGTTCTTC	CASSFLAGGVWNNEQFF
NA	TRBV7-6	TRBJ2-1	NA	TGTGCCAGCAGCTCCGGGACAAACAATGAGCAGTTCTTC	CASSSGTNNEQFF
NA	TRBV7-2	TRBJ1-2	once	TGTGCCAGCAGCCTGGCGACAGGCTACGTTGGCTACACCTTC	CASSLATGYVGYTF
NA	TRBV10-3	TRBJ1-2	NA	TGTGCCATCAGTGACCCCGACTATGGCTACACCTTC	CAISDPDYGYTF
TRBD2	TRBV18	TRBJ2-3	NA	TGTGCCAGCTCACCACGACAAGCGGGGGGCACAGATACGCAGTATTTT	CASSPRQAGGTDTQYF
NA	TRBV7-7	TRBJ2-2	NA	TGTGCCAGCAGCTTAGAAGCTTTGGGGCCCGGGGAGCTGTTTTTT	CASSLEALGPGELFF
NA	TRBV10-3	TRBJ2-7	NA	TGTGCCATCAGTGAGTCTCATCGTGGGTCCTACGAGCAGTACTTC	CAISESHRGSYEQYF
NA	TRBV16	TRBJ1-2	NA	TGTGCCAGCAGCCTCGGGACTGACTATGGCTACACCTTC	CASSLGTDYGYTF
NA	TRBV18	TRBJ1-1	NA	TGTGCCAGCTCACCCACAGATGTCCCTTTCTTT	CASSPTDVPFF
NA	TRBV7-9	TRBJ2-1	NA	TGTGCCAGCAGCTTATTGATGGAGCAGTTCTTC	CASSLLMEQFF
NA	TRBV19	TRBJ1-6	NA	TGTGCCAGTAGTATTGCCGGGGCCTCCTATAATTCACCCCTCCACTTT	CASSIAGASYNSPLHF
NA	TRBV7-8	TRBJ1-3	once	TGTGCCAGCAGCCAATCTACGGGTGTTGGAAACACCATATATTTT	CASSQSTGVGNTIYF
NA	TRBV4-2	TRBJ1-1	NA	TGTGCCAGCAGCCAAGTATTCGGCAGGGCCCTCACTGAAGCTTTCTTT	CASSQVFGRALTEAFF
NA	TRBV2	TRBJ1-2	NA	TGTGCCAGCAGTGAAGTAGGTGACGGATACTATGGCTACACCTTC	CASSEVGDGYYGYTF
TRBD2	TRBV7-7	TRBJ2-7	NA	TGTGCCAGCAGCGTCGGGGAGGGCGAGCAGTACTTC	CASSVGEGEQYF
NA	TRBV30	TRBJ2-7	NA	TGTGCCTGGAGTGGGCAGGGGTTCCACGAGCAGTACTTC	CAWSGQGFHEQYF
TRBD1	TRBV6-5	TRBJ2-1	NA	TGTGCCAGCAGTCCGGGACAGTTCTACAATGAGCAGTTCTTC	CASSPGQFYNEQFF
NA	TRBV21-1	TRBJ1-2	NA	TGTGCCAGCAGCAGACAGCCGGGACAGAGGGACTATGGCTACACCTTC	CASSRQPGQRDYGYTF
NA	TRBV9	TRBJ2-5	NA	TGTGCCAGCAGCGTAGCGGGGGGACAATTTCAAGAGACCCAGTACTTC	CASSVAGGQFQETQYF
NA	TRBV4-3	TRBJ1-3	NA	TGCGCCAGCAGCCAAACAGGGTCGGGAAACACCATATATTTT	CASSQTGSGNTIYF
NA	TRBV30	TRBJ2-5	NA	TGTGCCTGGTGGGGTTACCAAGAGACCCAGTACTTC	CAWWGYQETQYF
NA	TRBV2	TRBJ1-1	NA	TGTGCCATAAAACGGGGGCAGATGAACACTGAAGCTTTCTTT	CAIKRGQMNTEAFF
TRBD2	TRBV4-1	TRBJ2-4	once	TGCGCCAGCAGCCAAGAGGGACTAGCGGGGGGGTCTTCTTACTTC	CASSQEGLAGGSSYF
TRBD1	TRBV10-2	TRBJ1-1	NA	TGCGCCAGTTCCGGGACAGTCAACACTGAAGCTTTCTTT	CASSGTVNTEAFF
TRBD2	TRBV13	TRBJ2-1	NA	TGTGCCAGCACTCCGAGTTGGGAGGCCGGGGGGGCCGGGGGCTACAATGAGCAGTTCTTC	CASTPSWEAGGAGGYNEQFF
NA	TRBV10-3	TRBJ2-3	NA	TGTGCCATCTCCGGTCGGGCCCTGACTATTGATGCTAGCACAGATACGCAGTATTTT	CAISGRALTIDASTDTQYF
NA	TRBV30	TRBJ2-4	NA	TGTGCCTGGAGACAGAAAAACATTCAGTACTTC	CAWRQKNIQYF
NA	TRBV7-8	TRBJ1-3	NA	TGTGCCAGCAGCCCGGGGCATAGAGGAAACACCATATATTTT	CASSPGHRGNTIYF
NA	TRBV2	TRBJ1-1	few	TGTGCCAGCAGAAGTGAACAGGGTTACACTGAAGCTTTCTTT	CASRSEQGYTEAFF
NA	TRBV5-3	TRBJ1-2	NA	TGTGCCAGCAGCTTCTCAACCACAGGGCCTGGCTACACCTTC	CASSFSTTGPGYTF
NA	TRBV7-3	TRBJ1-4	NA	TGTGCCTCACCCATGGGGGGATCGTGGGGTGAAAAACTGTTTTTT	CASPMGGSWGEKLFF
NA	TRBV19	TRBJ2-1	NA	TGTGCCAGTAGTATCGGAGAGAACAATGAGCAGTTCTTC	CASSIGENNEQFF
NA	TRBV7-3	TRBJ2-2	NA	TGTGCCAGCAGCTTATCTTGGGGCCAGAGGCCCGGGGAGCTGTTTTTT	CASSLSWGQRPGELFF
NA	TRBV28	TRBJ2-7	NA	TGTGCCAGCAGTTTAGATGGGGGAGCGAGGGAGCAGTACTTC	CASSLDGGAREQYF